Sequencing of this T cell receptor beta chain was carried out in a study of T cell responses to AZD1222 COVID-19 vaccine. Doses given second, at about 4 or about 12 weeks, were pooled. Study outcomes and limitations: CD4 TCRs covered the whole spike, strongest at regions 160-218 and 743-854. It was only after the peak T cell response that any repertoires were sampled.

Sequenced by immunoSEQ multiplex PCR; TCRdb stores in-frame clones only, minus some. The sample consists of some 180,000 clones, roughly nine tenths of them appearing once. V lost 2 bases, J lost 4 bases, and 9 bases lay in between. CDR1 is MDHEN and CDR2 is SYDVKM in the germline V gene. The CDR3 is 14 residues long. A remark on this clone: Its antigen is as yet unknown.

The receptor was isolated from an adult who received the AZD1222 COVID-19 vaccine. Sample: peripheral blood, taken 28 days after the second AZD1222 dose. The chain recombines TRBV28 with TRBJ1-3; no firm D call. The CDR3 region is CASSLQAAGNTIYF. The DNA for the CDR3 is TGTGCCAGCAGTTTACAGGCAGCCGGAAACACCATATATTTT. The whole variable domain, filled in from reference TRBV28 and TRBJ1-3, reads DVKVTQSSRYLVKRTGEKVFLECVQDMDHENMFWYRQDPGLGLRLIYFSYDVKMKEKGDIPEGYSVSREKKERFSLILESASTNQTSMYLCASSLQAAGNTIYFGEGSWLTVV.